These 15 T cell receptor beta chains were sequenced from one sample in a study of T cells in Graves' hyperthyroidism and ophthalmopathy. Amplification yielded TCR beta CDR3 regions, with RNA transcripts as the source. With the HTBI primer set, the TCR CDR3 went through a first round of RT-PCR. A single record per CDR3 protein comes from TCRdb applying MiXCR to the multiplex PCR reads. The sample includes almost 600,000 distinct CDR3 sequences, around 42% seen only once; the top ten take more than 7.5%. The sequenced sample was peripheral blood or thyroid tissue (not recorded which). The receptor source for this set is a woman aged 18-29 years with Graves' hyperthyroidism.

As for this clonotype: A read error may be the cause here, since a much bigger clone is one base away. The chain recombines TRBV7-2 with TRBJ2-7; tentatively, D is TRBD1 (6 bases). This CDR3 has 15 amino acids. Germline CDR1 reads SGHTA; CDR2 reads FQGNSA. V was clipped by 3 bases and J by 2 bases, with 14 bases between them. CDR3 sequence: CASSLGRQDTYEQYF. In DNA form, the CDR3 reads TGTGCCAGCAGCTTGGGGAGACAGGACACCTACGAGCAGTACTTC. Filled out from reference TRBV7-2 and TRBJ2-7, the complete variable domain reads GAGVSQSPSNKVTEKGKDVELRCDPISGHTALYWYRQSLGQGLEFLIYFQGNSAPDKSGLPSDRFSAERTGGSVSTLTIQRTQQEDSAVYLCASSLGRQDTYEQYFGPGTRLTVT.

This clonotype was counted a single time. Relative to the germline gene, one junction end is altered; a read error may explain this. The chain uses TRBV7-2 and TRBJ2-6; 7 bases are shared with TRBD2. CDR3 size: 14 residues. Germline-derived CDR1 and CDR2 are SGHTA and FQGNSA. The chain's CDR3 is CASSLYSGGNVLTF. The CDR3 bases are TGTGCCAGCAGCTTATACTCGGGGGGCAACGTCCTGACTTTC.

The chain joins TRBV19 to TRBJ2-3, with D possibly being TRBD2 (5 bases). The CDR3 is 15 residues long. CDR1 is LNHDA, CDR2 SQIVND, per germline (reference sequence). V shed 3 bases and J shed 3 bases, with 13 bases lying between them. The DNA of the CDR3 is TGTGCCAGTAGTATGTCTAGCATGAGGACAGATACGCAGTATTTT. It specifies CASSMSSMRTDTQYF. The whole variable domain, filled in from reference TRBV19 and TRBJ2-3, reads DGGITQSPKYLFRKEGQNVTLSCEQNLNHDAMYWYRQDPGQGLRLIYYSQIVNDFQKGDIAEGYSVSREKKESFPLTVTSAQKNPTAFYLCASSMSSMRTDTQYFGPGTRLTVL.

This chain links TRBV20-1 with TRBJ2-7, with 7 bases that match TRBD2. The J call is doubtful: the DNA matches TRBJ2-1 better. The CDR3 spans 13 residues. CDR1 is DFQATT, CDR2 SNEGSKA, per germline (reference sequence). The CDR3 is CSARVAGVGEQFF. The CDR3 bases are TGCAGTGCTAGAGTTGCGGGAGTTGGTGAGCAGTTCTTC.

This clonotype was found many times. The chain recombines TRBV24-1 with TRBJ2-2; D ambiguous. Germline CDR1 and CDR2: KGHDR and SFDVKD. The V and J ends lost 7 bases and 0 bases respectively, with 2 bases between them. This CDR3 comprises 12 residues. The DNA for the CDR3 is TGTGCCACCAGAGCGAACACCGGGGAGCTGTTTTTT. This gives the protein CATRANTGELFF.

This clonotype was recorded at least ten times. V gene TRBV7-2 combines with J gene TRBJ2-7; D is possibly TRBD2 (5 bases). This CDR3 spans 14 amino acids. Germline loops: CDR1 SGHTA, CDR2 FQGNSA. V was pared by 1 base and J by 2 bases, with 9 bases between. The DNA for the CDR3 is TGTGCCAGCAGCTTAGGGGGAGCGACCTACGAGCAGTACTTC. Translated: CASSLGGATYEQYF. Using reference TRBV7-2 and TRBJ2-7 for the parts outside the CDR3, the full variable domain is GAGVSQSPSNKVTEKGKDVELRCDPISGHTALYWYRQSLGQGLEFLIYFQGNSAPDKSGLPSDRFSAERTGGSVSTLTIQRTQQEDSAVYLCASSLGGATYEQYFGPGTRLTVT.

The V gene is TRBV20-1, the J gene TRBJ2-7, with 8 bases lining up with TRBD1. The CDR3 extends over 12 amino acids. CDR1 and CDR2 (germline): DFQATT, SNEGSKA (reference sequence). V lost 6 bases to trimming and J lost 6 bases; unmatched junction nucleotides: 7. CDR3 protein: CSAGQGASEQYF. The DNA of the CDR3 is TGCAGTGCGGGTCAGGGGGCTTCCGAGCAGTACTTC.

This clonotype was counted ten times or more. DNA of the CDR3: TGTGCCAGCAGCAAGGACAGCGACTATGGCTACACCTTC. It translates to CASSKDSDYGYTF. This sequence joins TRBV7-2 and TRBJ1-2; TRBD1 might be the D (6 bases). The germline gives CDR1 SGHTA, CDR2 FQGNSA. Trimming cost V 5 bases and J 3 bases, with 10 bases left between them. The CDR3 sequence is 13 residues long.

This clonotype was recorded at least ten times. The rearrangement joins TRBV14 to TRBJ2-7, with D possibly matching TRBD2 (5 bases). Trimming pared 4 bases from V and 3 bases from J, leaving 13 bases between. Germline lookup yields CDR1 SGHDN and CDR2 FVKESK. CDR3 length: 14 amino acids. This CDR3 reads CASSRRTQNYEQYF. The CDR3 DNA reads TGTGCCAGCAGCCGCAGGACTCAAAACTACGAGCAGTACTTC. The entire variable domain, with the rest obtained from reference TRBV14 and TRBJ2-7, is as follows: EAGVTQFPSHSVIEKGQTVTLRCDPISGHDNLYWYRRVMGKEIKFLLHFVKESKQDESGMPNNRFLAERTGGTYSTLKVQPAELEDSGVYFCASSRRTQNYEQYFGPGTRLTVT.

This clonotype was found many times. The genes are TRBV12-3 or TRBV12-4 and TRBJ1-2, with TRBD1 matching over 11 bases. V was clipped by 6 bases and J by 8 bases; unmatched bases: 17. CDR3 length: 17 residues. CDR3 coding DNA: TGTGCCAGCAGCCAAAAACCGGACAGGGGGCGCATGGGGGGCTACACCTTC. This translates into CASSQKPDRGRMGGYTF.

This clonotype was detected ten times or more. The chain links TRBV20-1 to TRBJ1-5; no clear D gene. The germline V gene has CDR1 DFQATT and CDR2 SNEGSKA (reference sequence). The CDR3 is 13 amino acids. Trimming removed 4 bases at V and 8 bases at J, with 15 bases between. For the CDR3, the DNA is TGCAGTGCTAAATCTTTCGGTTGGGAGCCCCAGCATTTT. As protein: CSAKSFGWEPQHF.

The rearrangement links TRBV12-3 or TRBV12-4 to TRBJ1-2; 7 positions agree with TRBD1. The CDR3 has 12 amino acids. J lost 8 bases, V lost 7 bases, and 7 bases had no gene match. CDR3 sequence (DNA): TGTGCCAGCACCCTCACAGGGGTGGGCTACACCTTC. Amino acid sequence: CASTLTGVGYTF.

In this sample, this clonotype turned up many times. V and J are TRBV2 and TRBJ1-5, with a tentative D call TRBD1 (6 bases). V was pared by 3 bases and J by 5 bases, with 11 bases between. The V gene's germline CDR1 is SNHLY and CDR2 FYNNEI. The CDR3 sequence is 14 residues long. The CDR3 DNA reads as TGTGCCAGCAGTGATAGGGCAGGGGATCAGCCCCAGCATTTT. It specifies CASSDRAGDQPQHF.

This clonotype was recorded at least ten times. V gene TRBV9 combines with J gene TRBJ1-5, with 8 nucleotides matching TRBD1. This CDR3 region has 15 residues. The germline V gene has CDR1 SGDLS and CDR2 YYNGEE. After removal of 4 bases from V and 1 base from J, the junction contained 4 bases not matched to a gene. The CDR3 bases are TGTGCCAGCAGCTTTACAGGGGGGAGCAATCAGCCCCAGCATTTT. Its translation is CASSFTGGSNQPQHF.

To note about this clonotype: A read error may be the cause here, since a much bigger clone is one base away. This chain uses TRBV19 with TRBJ1-1; 9 bases are shared with TRBD1. This CDR3 contains 18 residues. The germline gives CDR1 LNHDA, CDR2 SQIVND (reference sequence). CDR3 sequence (DNA): TGTGCCAGTAGTCGAGGAAGGACAGGGGTAGTTTCGAACACTGAAGCTTCCTTT. Its translation: CASSRGRTGVVSNTEASF.